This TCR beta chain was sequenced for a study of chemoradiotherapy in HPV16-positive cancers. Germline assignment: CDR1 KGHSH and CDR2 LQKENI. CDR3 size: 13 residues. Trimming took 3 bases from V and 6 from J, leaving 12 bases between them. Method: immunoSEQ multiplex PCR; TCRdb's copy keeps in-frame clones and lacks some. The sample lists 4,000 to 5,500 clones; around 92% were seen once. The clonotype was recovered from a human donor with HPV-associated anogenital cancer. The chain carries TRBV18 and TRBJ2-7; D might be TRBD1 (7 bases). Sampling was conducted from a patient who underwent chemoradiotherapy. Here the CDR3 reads CASSPQGGSEQYF. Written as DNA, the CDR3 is TGTGCCAGCTCACCCCAGGGGGGTAGCGAGCAGTACTTC.